This T cell receptor (beta chain) was recovered during a study of blood T cell repertoires in COVID-19. Here immunoSEQ multiplex PCR was the method, and the copy in TCRdb shows in-frame clones only, minus some. The sample holds hundreds of thousands of clones, approximately 90% seen once. CDR1 is MNHEY and CDR2 is SMNVEV in the germline V gene (reference sequence). The length of the CDR3 is 15 residues. Trimming stripped 0 bases from V and 2 bases from J, with 5 bases between. The sequenced sample consisted of PBMCs or T cells enriched from blood (not recorded which). The clonotype originates from a man aged 30-40 years who had recovered from COVID-19. The chain combines TRBV27 with TRBJ2-6; D is unresolved. The CDR3 coding sequence is TGTGCCAGCAGTTTATCGACTCCTGGGGCCAACGTCCTGACTTTC. The encoded protein is CASSLSTPGANVLTF.